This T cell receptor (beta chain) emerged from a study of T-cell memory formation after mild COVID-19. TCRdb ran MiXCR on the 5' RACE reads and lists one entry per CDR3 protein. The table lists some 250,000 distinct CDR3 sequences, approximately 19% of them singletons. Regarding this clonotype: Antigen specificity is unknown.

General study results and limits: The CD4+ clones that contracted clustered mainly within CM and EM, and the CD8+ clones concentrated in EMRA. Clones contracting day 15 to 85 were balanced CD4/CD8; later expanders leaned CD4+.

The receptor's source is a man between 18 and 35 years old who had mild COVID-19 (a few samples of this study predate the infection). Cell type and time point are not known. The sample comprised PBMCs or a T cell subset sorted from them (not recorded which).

CDR3 residues: CASSRDRVSMYGYTF. CDR3 bases: TGTGCCAGCAGTCGGGACAGGGTCTCGATGTATGGCTACACCTTC. The chain recombines TRBV6-5 with TRBJ1-2; 9 positions match TRBD1. The germline V gene has CDR1 MNHEY and CDR2 SVGAGI. The CDR3 is 15 residues long. Losses at the gene ends were 5 bases for V and 5 bases for J; bases not matched to a gene: 9.